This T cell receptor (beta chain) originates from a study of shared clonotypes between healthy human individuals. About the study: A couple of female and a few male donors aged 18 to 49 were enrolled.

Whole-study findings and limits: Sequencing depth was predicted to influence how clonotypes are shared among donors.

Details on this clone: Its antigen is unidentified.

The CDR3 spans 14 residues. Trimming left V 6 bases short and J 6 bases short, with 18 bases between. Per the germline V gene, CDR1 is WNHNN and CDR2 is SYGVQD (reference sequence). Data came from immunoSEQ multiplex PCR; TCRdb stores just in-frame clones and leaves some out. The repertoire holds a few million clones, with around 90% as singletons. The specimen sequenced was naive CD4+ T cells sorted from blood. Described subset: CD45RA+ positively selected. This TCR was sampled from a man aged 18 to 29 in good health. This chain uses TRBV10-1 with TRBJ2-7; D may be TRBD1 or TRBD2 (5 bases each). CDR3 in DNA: TGCGCCAGCAGAGCAGGGACCCGAGGGAGCGAGCAGTACTTC. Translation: CASRAGTRGSEQYF.